The T cell receptor (beta chain) described here comes from a study of OX40 agonist ivuxolimab in advanced cancers. Study-level points and caveats: The CD4+ and CD8+ T cells in the blood had expanded clonally by week 6 at 0.1 to 3.0 mg/kg.

Sequencing used immunoSEQ multiplex PCR; TCRdb keeps in-frame clones, though not all of them. The sample records roughly 75,000 clones, around four fifths being singletons. On this clone itself: Its matching antigen is unknown.

The length of the CDR3 is 16 residues. With 3 bases removed from V and 8 bases from J, the gap between germline ends came to 17 bases. The germline gives CDR1 LNHDA, CDR2 SQIVND (reference sequence). The source material was CD4+ or CD8+ T cells sorted from blood, sampled in a trial of the OX40 agonist ivuxolimab. The TCR was taken from an adult with an advanced solid tumor such as melanoma, head and neck, liver or kidney cancer. The J gene is TRBJ1-6, the V gene TRBV19; no clear D gene. As DNA, the CDR3 is TGTGCCAGTAGTATTGGGGTAGGAGGTACGGATTCACCCCTCCACTTT. This encodes CASSIGVGGTDSPLHF.